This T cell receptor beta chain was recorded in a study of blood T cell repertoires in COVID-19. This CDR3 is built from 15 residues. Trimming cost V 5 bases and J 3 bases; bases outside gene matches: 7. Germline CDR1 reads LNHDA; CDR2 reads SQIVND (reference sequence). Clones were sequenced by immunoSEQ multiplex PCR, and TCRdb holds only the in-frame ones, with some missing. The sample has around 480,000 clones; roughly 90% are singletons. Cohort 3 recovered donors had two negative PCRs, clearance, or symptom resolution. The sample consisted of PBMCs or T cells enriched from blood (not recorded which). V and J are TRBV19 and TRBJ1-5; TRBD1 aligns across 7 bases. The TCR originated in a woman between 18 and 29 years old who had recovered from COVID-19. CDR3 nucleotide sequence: TGTGCCAGTAGTGTAACAGGGGTCCCCAATCAGCCCCAGCATTTT. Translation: CASSVTGVPNQPQHF.